This is a list of T cell receptor beta chains from one sample in a study of blood T cell repertoires in COVID-19. The assay was immunoSEQ multiplex PCR, and TCRdb's table has in-frame clones only and misses some. The table records roughly 180,000 clones, about 78% of them present only once. What was sequenced was peripheral blood. The origin of the receptors is a woman aged 50 to 65 with active or convalescent COVID-19. CDR3s leave out the opening cysteine and the closing phenylalanine or tryptophan. The order of the fields is CDR3 protein, V gene, J gene.

CDR3aa: ASSFGQPASGNTIY
v_gene: TRBV5-1
j_gene: TRBJ1-3

CDR3aa: ASSAQGGYT
v_gene: TRBV9
j_gene: TRBJ1-2

CDR3aa: ASSLGGHIGELF
v_gene: TRBV28
j_gene: TRBJ2-2

CDR3aa: ASSHASRFQETQY
v_gene: TRBV3-1/TRBV3-2
j_gene: TRBJ2-5

CDR3aa: ASNLGGAGDYGYT
v_gene: TRBV28
j_gene: TRBJ1-2

CDR3aa: ASSIGTANTEAF
v_gene: TRBV19
j_gene: TRBJ1-1

CDR3aa: ASSQDWLHSGNTIY
v_gene: TRBV4-2
j_gene: TRBJ1-3

CDR3aa: ASSQKTIGIGTSQGGYT
v_gene: TRBV18
j_gene: TRBJ1-2

CDR3aa: ASSPSGAYTGELF
v_gene: TRBV3-1/TRBV3-2
j_gene: TRBJ2-2

CDR3aa: ASSLGAGRGNYGYT
v_gene: TRBV7-9
j_gene: TRBJ1-2

CDR3aa: ASSRRQGDSPLH
v_gene: TRBV7-9
j_gene: TRBJ1-6

CDR3aa: ASSALGQTSYEQY
v_gene: TRBV5-6
j_gene: TRBJ2-7

CDR3aa: ASSIEGQSGANVLT
v_gene: TRBV19
j_gene: TRBJ2-6

CDR3aa: AYDRVWEKLF
v_gene: TRBV30
j_gene: TRBJ1-4

CDR3aa: AWSVSFQETQY
v_gene: TRBV30
j_gene: TRBJ2-5

CDR3aa: ASSSGKDTGELF
v_gene: TRBV25-1
j_gene: TRBJ2-2

CDR3aa: ASMGLAGTGELF
v_gene: TRBV7-9
j_gene: TRBJ2-2

CDR3aa: ASSPWVDRSSYEQY
v_gene: TRBV6-6
j_gene: TRBJ2-7

CDR3aa: AWSGVGGSHNSPLH
v_gene: TRBV30
j_gene: TRBJ1-6

CDR3aa: ASSEGQGSTLNHGYT
v_gene: TRBV2
j_gene: TRBJ1-2

CDR3aa: ASSPRGRGRGEKLF
v_gene: TRBV5-6
j_gene: TRBJ1-4

CDR3aa: ASRQTVYEQY
v_gene: TRBV25-1
j_gene: TRBJ2-7

CDR3aa: ASSIFRTGEYEQY
v_gene: TRBV19
j_gene: TRBJ2-7

CDR3aa: ASSQDQGAETEAF
v_gene: TRBV4-3
j_gene: TRBJ1-1

CDR3aa: ASSQLGTSYEQY
v_gene: TRBV3-1/TRBV3-2
j_gene: TRBJ2-7